This TCR beta chain derives from a study of vaccination effects on CD4 cells after COVID-19. General observations from the study: Late post-vaccination samples showed marked contraction of infection- and vaccine-induced clones.

Concerning this clone: The target antigen is unknown.

Clones were sequenced by immunoSEQ multiplex PCR, and TCRdb holds only the in-frame ones, with some missing. The sample has some 60,000 clones, roughly three quarters seen once; the top ten hold around 2.8%. Using viral peptide pools, the ViraFEST assay grew out antigen-specific CD4+ T cells prior to sequencing. Subsequent to ten to eleven days of culture, CD4+ T cells were isolated. Nucleocapsid antibodies stayed negative before and after vaccination, showing no earlier SARS-CoV-2 infection. Peptides at about 10 ug/ml and IL-2 at 10 IU/ml were added to around 2 million PBMC per well. The receptor was derived from a human donor who received a COVID-19 vaccine. Specimen: CD4+ T cells from PBMCs cultured with HCoV-NL63 spike peptides, collected before COVID-19 vaccination.

This CDR3 is CASSLVTGNSGNTIYF. For the CDR3, the DNA is TGTGCCAGCAGCTTAGTCACGGGCAACTCTGGAAACACCATATATTTT. The chain uses TRBV7-9 and TRBJ1-3; D is uncertain. The length of the CDR3 is 16 residues. Germline values: CDR1 SEHNR, CDR2 FQNEAQ (reference sequence). V dropped 1 base and J dropped 0 bases, with 10 bases sitting between them.